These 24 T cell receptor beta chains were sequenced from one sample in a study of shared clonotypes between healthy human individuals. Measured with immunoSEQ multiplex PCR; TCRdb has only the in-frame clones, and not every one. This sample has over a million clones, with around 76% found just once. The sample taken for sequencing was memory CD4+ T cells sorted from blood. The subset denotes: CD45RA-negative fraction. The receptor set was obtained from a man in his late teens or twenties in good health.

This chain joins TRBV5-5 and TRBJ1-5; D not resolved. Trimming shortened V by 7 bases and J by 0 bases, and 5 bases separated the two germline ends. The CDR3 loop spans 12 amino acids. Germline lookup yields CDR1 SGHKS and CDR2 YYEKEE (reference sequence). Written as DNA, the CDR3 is TGTGCCAGCGGAAATAGCAATCAGCCCCAGCATTTT. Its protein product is CASGNSNQPQHF.

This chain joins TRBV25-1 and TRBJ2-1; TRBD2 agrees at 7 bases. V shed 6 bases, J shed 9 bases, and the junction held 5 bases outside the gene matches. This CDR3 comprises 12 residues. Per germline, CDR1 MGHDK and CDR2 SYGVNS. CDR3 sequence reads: CASRTAGSEQFF. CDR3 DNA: TGTGCCAGCAGGACAGCGGGGAGTGAGCAGTTCTTC.

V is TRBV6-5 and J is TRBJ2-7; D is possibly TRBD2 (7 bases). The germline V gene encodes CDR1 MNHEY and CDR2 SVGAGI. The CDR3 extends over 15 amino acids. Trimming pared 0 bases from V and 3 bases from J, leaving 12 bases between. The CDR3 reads CASSYSRGPGYEQYF. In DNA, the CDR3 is TGTGCCAGCAGTTACTCGCGGGGGCCTGGCTACGAGCAGTACTTC.

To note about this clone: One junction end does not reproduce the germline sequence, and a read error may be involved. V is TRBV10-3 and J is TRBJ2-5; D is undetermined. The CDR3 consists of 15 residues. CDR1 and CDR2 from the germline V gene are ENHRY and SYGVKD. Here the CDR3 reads CASSYSMSAQETQYF. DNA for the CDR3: TGTGCCAGCAGTTACTCGATGTCGGCCCAAGAGACCCAGTACTTC.

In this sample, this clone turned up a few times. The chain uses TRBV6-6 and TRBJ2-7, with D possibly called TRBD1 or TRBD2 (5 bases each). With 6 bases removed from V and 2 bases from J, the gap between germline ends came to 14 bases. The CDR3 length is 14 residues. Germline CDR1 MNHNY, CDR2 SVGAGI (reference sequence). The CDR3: CASSGTENTYEQYF. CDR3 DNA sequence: TGTGCCAGCAGCGGGACGGAAAATACCTACGAGCAGTACTTC.

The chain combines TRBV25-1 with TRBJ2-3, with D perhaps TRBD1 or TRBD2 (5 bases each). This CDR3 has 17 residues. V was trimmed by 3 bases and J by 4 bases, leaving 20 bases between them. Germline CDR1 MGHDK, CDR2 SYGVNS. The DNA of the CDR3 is TGTGCCAGCAGTGACCCCGCAGAGGGGTCGGGTGCAGATACGCAGTATTTT. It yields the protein CASSDPAEGSGADTQYF.

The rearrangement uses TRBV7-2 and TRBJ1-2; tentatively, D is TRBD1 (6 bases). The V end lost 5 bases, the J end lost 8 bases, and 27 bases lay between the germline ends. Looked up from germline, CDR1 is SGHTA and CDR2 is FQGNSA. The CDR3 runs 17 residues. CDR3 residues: CASSPRGQWGALSGYTF. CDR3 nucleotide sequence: TGTGCCAGCAGCCCTAGGGGCCAATGGGGGGCCCTCTCCGGCTACACCTTC.

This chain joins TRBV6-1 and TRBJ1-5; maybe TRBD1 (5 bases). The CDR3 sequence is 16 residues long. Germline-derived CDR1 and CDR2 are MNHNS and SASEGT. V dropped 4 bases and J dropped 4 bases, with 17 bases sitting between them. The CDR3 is CASSGGTARLNQPQHF. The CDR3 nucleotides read TGTGCCAGCAGTGGCGGGACGGCGCGGCTTAATCAGCCCCAGCATTTT.

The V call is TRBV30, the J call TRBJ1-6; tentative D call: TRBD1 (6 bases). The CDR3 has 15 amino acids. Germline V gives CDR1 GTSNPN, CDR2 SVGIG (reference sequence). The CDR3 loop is CAQNYGQLDNSPLHF. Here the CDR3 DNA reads TGTGCTCAAAATTATGGACAGCTTGATAATTCACCCCTCCACTTT.

The CDR3, as DNA: TGTGCCTGGAGTGAACAGCGAGGGAGCGGGAACATTCAGTACTTC. This encodes CAWSEQRGSGNIQYF. V usage is TRBV30 and J usage is TRBJ2-4; D might be TRBD2 (6 bases). V lost 1 base and J 7 bases, leaving 17 bases between the germline ends. The CDR3 covers 15 residues. Germline V CDR1 and CDR2: GTSNPN, SVGIG (reference sequence).

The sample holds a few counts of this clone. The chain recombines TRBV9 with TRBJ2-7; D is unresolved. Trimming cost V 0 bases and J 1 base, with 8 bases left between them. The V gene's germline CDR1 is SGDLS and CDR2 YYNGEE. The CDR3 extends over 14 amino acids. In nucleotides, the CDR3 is TGTGCCAGCAGCGTAGCCTCCTTTTCCTACGAGCAGTACTTC. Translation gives CASSVASFSYEQYF.

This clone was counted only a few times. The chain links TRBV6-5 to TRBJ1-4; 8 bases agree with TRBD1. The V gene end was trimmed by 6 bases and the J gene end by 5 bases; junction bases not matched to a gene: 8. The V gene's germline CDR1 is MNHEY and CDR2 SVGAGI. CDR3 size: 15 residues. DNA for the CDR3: TGTGCCAGCAGATCCGCCGGGACAGGAAATGAAAAACTGTTTTTT. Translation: CASRSAGTGNEKLFF.

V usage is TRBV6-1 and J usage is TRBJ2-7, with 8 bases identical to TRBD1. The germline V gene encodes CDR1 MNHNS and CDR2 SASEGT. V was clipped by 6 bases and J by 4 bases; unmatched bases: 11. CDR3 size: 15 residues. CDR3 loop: CASSRTGTGEYEQYF. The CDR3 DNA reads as TGTGCCAGCAGCCGAACCGGGACAGGCGAATACGAGCAGTACTTC.

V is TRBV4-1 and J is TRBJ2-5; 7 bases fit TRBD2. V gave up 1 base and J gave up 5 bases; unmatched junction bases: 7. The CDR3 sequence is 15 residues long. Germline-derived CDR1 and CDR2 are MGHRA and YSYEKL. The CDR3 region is CASSQASREGETQYF. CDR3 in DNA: TGCGCCAGCAGCCAAGCAAGCAGGGAGGGGGAGACCCAGTACTTC.

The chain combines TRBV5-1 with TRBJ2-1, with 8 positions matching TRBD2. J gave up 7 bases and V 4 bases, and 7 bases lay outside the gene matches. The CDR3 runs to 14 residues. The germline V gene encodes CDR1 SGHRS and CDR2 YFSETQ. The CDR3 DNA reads TGCGCCAGCAGCAGAGGGACTAGTGGAAATGAGCAGTTCTTC. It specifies CASSRGTSGNEQFF.

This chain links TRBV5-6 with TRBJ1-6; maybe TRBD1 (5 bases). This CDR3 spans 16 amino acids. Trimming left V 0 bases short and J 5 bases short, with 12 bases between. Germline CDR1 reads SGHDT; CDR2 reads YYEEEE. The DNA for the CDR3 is TGTGCCAGCAGCTTGGGTCCAGGGCGGGATAATTCACCCCTCCACTTT. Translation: CASSLGPGRDNSPLHF.

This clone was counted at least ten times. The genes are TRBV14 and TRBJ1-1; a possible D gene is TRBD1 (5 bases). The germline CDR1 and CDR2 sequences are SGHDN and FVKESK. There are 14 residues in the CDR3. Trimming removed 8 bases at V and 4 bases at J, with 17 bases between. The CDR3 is CASRSQGRGTEAFF. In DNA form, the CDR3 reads TGTGCCAGCCGGTCCCAGGGTAGGGGCACTGAAGCTTTCTTT.

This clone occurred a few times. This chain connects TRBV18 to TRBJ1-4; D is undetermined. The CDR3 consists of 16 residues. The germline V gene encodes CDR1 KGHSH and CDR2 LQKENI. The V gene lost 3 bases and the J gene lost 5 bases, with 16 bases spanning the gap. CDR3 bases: TGTGCCAGCTCACCTTTGCAGTTAGAAACAAATGAAAAACTGTTTTTT. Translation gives CASSPLQLETNEKLFF.

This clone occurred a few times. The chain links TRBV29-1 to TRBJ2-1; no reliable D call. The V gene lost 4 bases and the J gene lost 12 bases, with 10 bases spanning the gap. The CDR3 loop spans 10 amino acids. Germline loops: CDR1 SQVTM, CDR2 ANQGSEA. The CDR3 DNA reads TGCAGCGTTGTTCACGAGGCGCAGTTCTTC. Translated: CSVVHEAQFF.

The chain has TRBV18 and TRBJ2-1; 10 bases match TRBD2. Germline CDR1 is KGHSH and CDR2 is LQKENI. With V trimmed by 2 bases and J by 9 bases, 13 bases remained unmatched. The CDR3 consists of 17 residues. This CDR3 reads CASSPMPAGLAFSEQFF. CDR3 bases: TGTGCCAGCTCACCAATGCCCGCGGGACTAGCGTTCAGTGAGCAGTTCTTC.

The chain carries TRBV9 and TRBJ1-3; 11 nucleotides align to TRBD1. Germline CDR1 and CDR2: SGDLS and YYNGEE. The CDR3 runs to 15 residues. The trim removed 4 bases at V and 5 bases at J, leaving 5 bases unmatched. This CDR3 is CASSQGQGVRNTIYF. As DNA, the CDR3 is TGTGCCAGCAGCCAGGGACAGGGGGTTAGAAACACCATATATTTT.

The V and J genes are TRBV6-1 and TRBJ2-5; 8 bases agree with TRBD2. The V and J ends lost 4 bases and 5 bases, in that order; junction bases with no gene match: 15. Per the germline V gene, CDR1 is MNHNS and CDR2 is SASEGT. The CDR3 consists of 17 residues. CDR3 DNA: TGTGCCAGCAGTGCCCGTGGGGAAGCGGGAGTTAGGGAGACCCAGTACTTC. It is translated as CASSARGEAGVRETQYF.

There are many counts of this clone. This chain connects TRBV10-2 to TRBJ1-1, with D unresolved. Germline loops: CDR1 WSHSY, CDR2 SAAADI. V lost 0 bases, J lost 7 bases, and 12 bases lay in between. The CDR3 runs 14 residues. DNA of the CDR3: TGCGCCAGCAGTGAGTCTCTTTGGGCGGGTGAAGCTTTCTTT. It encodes CASSESLWAGEAFF.

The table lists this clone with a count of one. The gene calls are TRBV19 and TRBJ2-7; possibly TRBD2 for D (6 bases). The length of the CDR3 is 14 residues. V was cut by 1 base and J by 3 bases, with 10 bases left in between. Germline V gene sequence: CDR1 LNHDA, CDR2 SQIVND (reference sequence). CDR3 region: CASSIAGVGYEQYF. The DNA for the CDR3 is TGTGCCAGTAGTATAGCGGGAGTGGGCTACGAGCAGTACTTC.